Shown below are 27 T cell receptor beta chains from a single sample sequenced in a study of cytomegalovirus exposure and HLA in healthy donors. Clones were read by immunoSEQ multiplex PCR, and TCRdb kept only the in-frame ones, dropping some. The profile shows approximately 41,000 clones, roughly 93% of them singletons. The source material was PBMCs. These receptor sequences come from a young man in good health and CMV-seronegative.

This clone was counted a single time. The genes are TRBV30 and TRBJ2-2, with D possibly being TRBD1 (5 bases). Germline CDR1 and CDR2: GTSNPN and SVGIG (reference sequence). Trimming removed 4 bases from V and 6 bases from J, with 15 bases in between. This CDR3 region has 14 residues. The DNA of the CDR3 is TGTGCCTGGAACATTCTAAAGGGGCCCGGGGAGCTGTTTTTT. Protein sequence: CAWNILKGPGELFF. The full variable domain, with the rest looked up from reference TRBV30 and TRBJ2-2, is SQTIHQWPATLVQPVGSPLSLECTVEGTSNPNLYWYRQAAGRGLQLLFYSVGIGQISSEVPQNLSASRPQDRQFILSSKKLLLSDSGFYLCAWNILKGPGELFFGEGSRLTVL.

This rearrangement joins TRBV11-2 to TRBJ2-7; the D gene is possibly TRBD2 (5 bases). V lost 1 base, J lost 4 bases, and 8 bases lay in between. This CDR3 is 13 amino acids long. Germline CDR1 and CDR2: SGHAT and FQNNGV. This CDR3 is CASSLGERYEQYF. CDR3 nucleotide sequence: TGTGCCAGCAGCTTAGGGGAGAGATACGAGCAGTACTTC.

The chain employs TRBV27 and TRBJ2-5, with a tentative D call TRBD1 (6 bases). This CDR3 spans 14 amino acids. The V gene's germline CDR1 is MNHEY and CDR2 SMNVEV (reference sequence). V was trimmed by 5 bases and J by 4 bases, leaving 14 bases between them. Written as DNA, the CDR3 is TGTGCCAGCAGTGTCTTTCAGGGGATAGAGACCCAGTACTTC. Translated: CASSVFQGIETQYF.

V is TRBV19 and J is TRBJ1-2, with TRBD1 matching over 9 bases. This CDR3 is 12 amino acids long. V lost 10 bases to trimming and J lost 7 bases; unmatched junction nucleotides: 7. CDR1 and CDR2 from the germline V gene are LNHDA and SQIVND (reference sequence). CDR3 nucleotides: TGTGCCACTAAACAGGGGGCGGCTGGCTACACCTTC. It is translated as CATKQGAAGYTF.

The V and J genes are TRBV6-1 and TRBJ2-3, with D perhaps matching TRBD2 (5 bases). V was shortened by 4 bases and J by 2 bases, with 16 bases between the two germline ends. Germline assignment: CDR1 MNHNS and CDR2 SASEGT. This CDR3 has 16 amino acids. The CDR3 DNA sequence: TGTGCCAGCAGTGGAGGGCGGACCGGGTTCACAGATACGCAGTATTTT. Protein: CASSGGRTGFTDTQYF.

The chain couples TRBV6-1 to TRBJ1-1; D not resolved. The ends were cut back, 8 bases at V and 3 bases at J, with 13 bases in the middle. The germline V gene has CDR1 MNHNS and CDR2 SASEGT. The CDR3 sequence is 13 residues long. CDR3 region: CASSVLQDTEAFF. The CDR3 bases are TGTGCCAGCTCGGTCCTCCAGGACACTGAAGCTTTCTTT.

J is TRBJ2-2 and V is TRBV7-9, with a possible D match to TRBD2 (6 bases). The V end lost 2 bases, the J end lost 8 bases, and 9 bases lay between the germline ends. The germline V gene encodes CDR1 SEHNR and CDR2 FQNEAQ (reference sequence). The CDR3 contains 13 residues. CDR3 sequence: CASSLPRGGELFF. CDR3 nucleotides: TGTGCCAGCAGCTTACCTCGGGGGGGGGAGCTGTTTTTT.

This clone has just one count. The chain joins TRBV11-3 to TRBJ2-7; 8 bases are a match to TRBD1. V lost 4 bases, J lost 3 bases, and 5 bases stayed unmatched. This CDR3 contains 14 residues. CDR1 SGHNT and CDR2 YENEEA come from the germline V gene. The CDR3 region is CASSSGTGRYEQYF. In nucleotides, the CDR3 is TGTGCCAGCAGCTCCGGGACAGGCCGCTACGAGCAGTACTTC.

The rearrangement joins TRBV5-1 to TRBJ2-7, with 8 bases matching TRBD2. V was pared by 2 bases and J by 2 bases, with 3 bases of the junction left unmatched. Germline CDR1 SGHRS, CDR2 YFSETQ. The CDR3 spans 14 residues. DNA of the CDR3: TGCGCCAGCAGCTTTACTAGCGGTGCCTACGAGCAGTACTTC. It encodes CASSFTSGAYEQYF.

CDR3 nucleotide sequence: TGCGCCAGCAGCTCGGGACTAGCGGGAGTAGGCACCGGGGAGCTGTTTTTT. It is translated as CASSSGLAGVGTGELFF. J is TRBJ2-2 and V is TRBV5-1; TRBD2 matches 14 bases. V gave up 3 bases and J gave up 4 bases; unmatched junction bases: 5. CDR1 is SGHRS, CDR2 YFSETQ, per germline. CDR3 length: 17 amino acids.

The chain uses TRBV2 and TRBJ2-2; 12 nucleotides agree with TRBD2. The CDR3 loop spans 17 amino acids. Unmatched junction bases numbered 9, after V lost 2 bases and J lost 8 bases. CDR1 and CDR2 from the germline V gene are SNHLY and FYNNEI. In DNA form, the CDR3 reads TGTGCCAGCAGTGAATATCTAGCGGGAGGGCCCGAAGGGGAGCTGTTTTTT. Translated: CASSEYLAGGPEGELFF. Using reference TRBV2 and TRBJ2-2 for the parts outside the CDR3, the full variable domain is EPEVTQTPSHQVTQMGQEVILRCVPISNHLYFYWYRQILGQKVEFLVSFYNNEISEKSEIFDDQFSVERPDGSNFTLKIRSTKLEDSAMYFCASSEYLAGGPEGELFFGEGSRLTVL.

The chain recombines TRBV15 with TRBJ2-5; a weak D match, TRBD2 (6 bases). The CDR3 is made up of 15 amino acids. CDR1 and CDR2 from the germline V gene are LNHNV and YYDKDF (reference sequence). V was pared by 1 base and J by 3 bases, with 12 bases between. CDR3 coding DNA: TGTGCCACCAGCAGAGGAGGAGGGCCCAAAGAGACCCAGTACTTC. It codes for CATSRGGGPKETQYF.

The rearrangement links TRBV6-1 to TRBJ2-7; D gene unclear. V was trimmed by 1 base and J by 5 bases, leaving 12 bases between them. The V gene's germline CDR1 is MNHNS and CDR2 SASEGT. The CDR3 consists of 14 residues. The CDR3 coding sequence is TGTGCCAGCAGTGAAGGGCCAGGCAGCCACGAGCAGTACTTC. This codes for CASSEGPGSHEQYF.

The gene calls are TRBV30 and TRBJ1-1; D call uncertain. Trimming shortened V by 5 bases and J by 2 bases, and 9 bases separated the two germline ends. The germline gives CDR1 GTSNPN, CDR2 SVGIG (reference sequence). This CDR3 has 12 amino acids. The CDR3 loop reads CAWDKSNTEAFF. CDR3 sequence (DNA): TGTGCCTGGGACAAATCCAACACTGAAGCTTTCTTT.

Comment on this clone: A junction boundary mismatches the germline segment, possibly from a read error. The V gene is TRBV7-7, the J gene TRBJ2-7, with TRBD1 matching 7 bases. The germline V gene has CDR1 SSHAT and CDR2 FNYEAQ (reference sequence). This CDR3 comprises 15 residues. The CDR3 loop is CASSLSQGPTYEQYF. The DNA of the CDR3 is TGTGCTAGCAGCTTATCACAGGGGCCAACCTACGAGCAGTACTTC.

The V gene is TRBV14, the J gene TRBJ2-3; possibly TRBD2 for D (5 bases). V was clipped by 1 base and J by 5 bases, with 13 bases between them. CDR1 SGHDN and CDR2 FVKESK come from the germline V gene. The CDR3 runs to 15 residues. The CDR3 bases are TGTGCCAGCAGCCAAGGGGGAGCAGTTAAAGATACGCAGTATTTT. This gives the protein CASSQGGAVKDTQYF.

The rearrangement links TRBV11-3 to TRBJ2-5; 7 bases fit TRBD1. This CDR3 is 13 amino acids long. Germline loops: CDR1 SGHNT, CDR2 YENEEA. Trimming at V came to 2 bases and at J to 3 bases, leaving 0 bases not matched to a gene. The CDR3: CASSLTGEETQYF. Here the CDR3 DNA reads TGTGCCAGCAGCTTAACAGGGGAAGAGACCCAGTACTTC. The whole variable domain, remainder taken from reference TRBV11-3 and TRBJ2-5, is EAGVVQSPRYKIIEKKQPVAFWCNPISGHNTLYWYLQNLGQGPELLIRYENEEAVDDSQLPKDRFSAERLKGVDSTLKIQPAELGDSAVYLCASSLTGEETQYFGPGTRLLVL.

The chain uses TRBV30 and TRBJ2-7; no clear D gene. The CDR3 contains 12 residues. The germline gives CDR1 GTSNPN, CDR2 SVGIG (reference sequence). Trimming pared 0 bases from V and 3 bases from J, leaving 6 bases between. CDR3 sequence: CAWSVTGYEQYF. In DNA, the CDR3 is TGTGCCTGGAGTGTAACGGGCTACGAGCAGTACTTC.

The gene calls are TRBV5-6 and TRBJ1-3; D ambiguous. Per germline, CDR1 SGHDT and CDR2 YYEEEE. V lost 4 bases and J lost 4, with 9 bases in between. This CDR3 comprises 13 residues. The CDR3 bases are TGTGCCAGCAGCAGTAGGAGGGGAAACACCATATATTTT. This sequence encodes CASSSRRGNTIYF.

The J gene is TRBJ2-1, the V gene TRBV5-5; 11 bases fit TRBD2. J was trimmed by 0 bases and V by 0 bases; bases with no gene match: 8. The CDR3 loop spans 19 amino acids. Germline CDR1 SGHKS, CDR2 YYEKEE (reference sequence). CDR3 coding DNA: TGTGCCAGCAGCTTGGCGGTACTAGCGGGAGTAGGCTCCTACAATGAGCAGTTCTTC. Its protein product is CASSLAVLAGVGSYNEQFF.

The CDR3 reads CASSTGTGGEGEAFF. The CDR3 DNA follows: TGTGCCAGCAGCACCGGGACAGGGGGCGAGGGTGAAGCTTTCTTT. The rearrangement uses TRBV9 and TRBJ1-1; 12 bases align to TRBD1. This CDR3 spans 15 amino acids. Trimming took 4 bases from V and 7 from J; bases not matched to a gene: 8. Germline CDR1 reads SGDLS; CDR2 reads YYNGEE.

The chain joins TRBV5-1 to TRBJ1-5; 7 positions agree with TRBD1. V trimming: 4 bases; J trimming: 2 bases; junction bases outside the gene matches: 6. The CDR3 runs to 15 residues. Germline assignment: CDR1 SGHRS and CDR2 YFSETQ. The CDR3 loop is CASSVGGSGNQPQHF. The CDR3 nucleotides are TGCGCCAGCAGCGTAGGGGGCAGCGGCAATCAGCCCCAGCATTTT.

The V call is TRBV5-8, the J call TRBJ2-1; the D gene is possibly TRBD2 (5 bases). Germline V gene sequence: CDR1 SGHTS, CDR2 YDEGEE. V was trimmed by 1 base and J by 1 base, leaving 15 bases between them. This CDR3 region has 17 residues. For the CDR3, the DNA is TGTGCCAGCAGCTTGACTCTCTCAAAGCGGTCCTACAATGAGCAGTTCTTC. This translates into CASSLTLSKRSYNEQFF.

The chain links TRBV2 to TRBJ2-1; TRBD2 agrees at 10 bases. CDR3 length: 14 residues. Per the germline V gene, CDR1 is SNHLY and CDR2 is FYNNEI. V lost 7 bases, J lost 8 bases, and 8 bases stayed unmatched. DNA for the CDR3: TGTGCCAGCATAAGCGGGAGGGCCGGGTATGAGCAGTTCTTC. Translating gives CASISGRAGYEQFF.

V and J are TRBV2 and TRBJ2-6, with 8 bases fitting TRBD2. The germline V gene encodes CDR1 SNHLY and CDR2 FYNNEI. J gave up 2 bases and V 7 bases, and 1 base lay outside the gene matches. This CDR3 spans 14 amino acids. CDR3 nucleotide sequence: TGTGCCAGCACGGGAGGGCCTGGGGCCAACGTCCTGACTTTC. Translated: CASTGGPGANVLTF.

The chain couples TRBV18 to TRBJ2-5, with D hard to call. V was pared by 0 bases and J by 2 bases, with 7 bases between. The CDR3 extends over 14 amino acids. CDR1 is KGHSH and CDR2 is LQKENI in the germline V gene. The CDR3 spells CASSPPNQQETQYF. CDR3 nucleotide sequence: TGTGCCAGCTCACCACCGAATCAGCAAGAGACCCAGTACTTC.

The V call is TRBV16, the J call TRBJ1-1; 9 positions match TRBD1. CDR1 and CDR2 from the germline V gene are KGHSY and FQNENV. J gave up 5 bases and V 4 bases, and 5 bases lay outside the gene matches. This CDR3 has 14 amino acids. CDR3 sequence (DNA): TGTGCCAGCAGCCCCCGACAGGGGGAAACTGAAGCTTTCTTT. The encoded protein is CASSPRQGETEAFF.